At least ten counts were recorded for the clone carrying this TCR beta chain. Its specificity is unknown. This entry comes from a study of CD8 T cells in ankylosing spondylitis. For TCR beta, libraries came from quantitative 5'-RACE with molecular barcodes. TCRdb redid the calling of the 5' RACE reads with MiXCR, one entry per CDR3 protein. The data show approximately 150,000 distinct CDR3 sequences, approximately 10% seen once. Losses at the gene ends were 8 bases for V and 1 base for J; bases not matched to a gene: 4. The CDR3 totals 12 residues. The germline CDR1 and CDR2 sequences are SQVTM and ANQGSEA. Study conclusions and caveats: Peripheral blood held disease-linked clones only at relatively low frequency, and these were CD8+. The clones that were linked to disease were reported to be significantly enriched in matched synovial fluid samples from ankylosing spondylitis patients. Seemingly distinctive of ankylosing spondylitis blood was a TCR beta motif formed by eight highly homologous variants.

This TCR was sampled from a female donor with ankylosing spondylitis or in good health (not recorded which). The chain recombines TRBV29-1 with TRBJ1-1; TRBD1 matches 7 bases. The sequenced sample was blood, either unsorted or a sorted T cell fraction (not recorded which). CDR3 sequence (DNA): TGCAGCTACAGGACAGGGAACACTGAAGCTTTCTTT. It encodes CSYRTGNTEAFF. Complete variable domain (other parts from reference TRBV29-1 and TRBJ1-1): SAVISQKPSRDICQRGTSLTIQCQVDSQVTMMFWYRQQPGQSLTLIATANQGSEATYESGFVIDKFPISRPNLTFSTLTVSNMSPEDSSIYLCSYRTGNTEAFFGQGTRLTVV.